This T cell receptor beta chain was documented in a study of CD8+ T cells in alopecia areata. The overall study: Treated patients took oral tofacitinib at 5 to 10 mg twice daily. Study outcomes and limitations: On tofacitinib, scalp and blood still held many of the expanded lesional clones.

The trim removed 5 bases at V and 5 bases at J, leaving 8 bases unmatched. Per the germline V gene, CDR1 is SGHRS and CDR2 is YFSETQ. The CDR3 spans 14 residues. RNA was isolated and reverse transcribed to cDNA, the sequencing template. Libraries were prepared by immunoSEQ multiplex PCR; TCRdb keeps only in-frame clonotypes and omits some of them. The repertoire consists of 95,000 to 100,000 clones, with about 64% occurring once and the leading ten covering 15% to 18%. Treatment denoted: oral pan-JAK inhibitor, 5-10 mg twice daily. Lesional scalp punch biopsies and peripheral blood were collected from alopecia areata patients. With respect to this clone: Antigen: not known.

The V and J genes are TRBV5-1 and TRBJ2-5; 8 bases map to TRBD1. Material: CD8+ T cells sorted from blood, obtained at week 4, from a patient treated with tofacitinib. This clonotype was sampled from a human donor with alopecia areata. CDR3 in amino acids: CASRLDRGEETQYF. The CDR3 nucleotides read TGCGCCAGCAGACTTGACAGGGGCGAGGAGACCCAGTACTTC.